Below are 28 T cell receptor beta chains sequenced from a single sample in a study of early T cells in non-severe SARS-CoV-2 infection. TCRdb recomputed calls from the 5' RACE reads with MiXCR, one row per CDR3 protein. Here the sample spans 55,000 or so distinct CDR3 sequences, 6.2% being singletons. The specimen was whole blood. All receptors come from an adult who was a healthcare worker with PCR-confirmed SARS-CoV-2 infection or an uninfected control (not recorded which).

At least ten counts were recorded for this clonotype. Here the CDR3 DNA reads TGTGCCAGCAGCGCAGGGGCCCCTATGAGCTCCTACAATGAGCAGTTCTTC. Its translation is CASSAGAPMSSYNEQFF. The chain combines TRBV9 with TRBJ2-1; the D gene is possibly TRBD1 (6 bases). The CDR3 is 17 amino acids. The V and J ends lost 3 bases and 0 bases respectively, with 16 bases between them. Per germline, CDR1 SGDLS and CDR2 YYNGEE.

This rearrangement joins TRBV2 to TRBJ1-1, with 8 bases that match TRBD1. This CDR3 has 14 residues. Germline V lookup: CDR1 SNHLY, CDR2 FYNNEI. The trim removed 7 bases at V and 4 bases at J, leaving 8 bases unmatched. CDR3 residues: CASIFDRGGTEAFF. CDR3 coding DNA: TGTGCCAGCATCTTCGACAGGGGTGGCACTGAAGCTTTCTTT.

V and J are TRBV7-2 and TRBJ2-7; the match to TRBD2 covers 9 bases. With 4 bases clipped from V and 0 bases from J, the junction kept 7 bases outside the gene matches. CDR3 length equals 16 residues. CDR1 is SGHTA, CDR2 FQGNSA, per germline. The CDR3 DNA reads TGTGCCAGCAGCTCCCGGGGTAGCGGGAGCTCCTACGAGCAGTACTTC. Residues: CASSSRGSGSSYEQYF.

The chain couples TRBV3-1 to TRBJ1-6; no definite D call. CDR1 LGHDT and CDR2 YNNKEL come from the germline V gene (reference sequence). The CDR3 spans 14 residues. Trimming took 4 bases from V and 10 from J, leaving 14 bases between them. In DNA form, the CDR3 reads TGTGCCAGCAGCCCGCGAGGCTTCCAATCACCCCTCCACTTT. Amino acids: CASSPRGFQSPLHF.

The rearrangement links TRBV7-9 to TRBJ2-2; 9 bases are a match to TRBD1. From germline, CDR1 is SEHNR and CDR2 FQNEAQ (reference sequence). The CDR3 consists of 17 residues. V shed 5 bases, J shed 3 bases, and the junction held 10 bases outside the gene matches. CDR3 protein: CASSPARTGEDTGELFF. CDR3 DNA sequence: TGTGCCAGCAGCCCAGCCCGGACAGGGGAGGACACCGGGGAGCTGTTTTTT. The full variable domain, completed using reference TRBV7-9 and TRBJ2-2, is DTGVSQNPRHKITKRGQNVTFRCDPISEHNRLYWYRQTLGQGPEFLTYFQNEAQLEKSRLLSDRFSAERPKGSFSTLEIQRTEQGDSAMYLCASSPARTGEDTGELFFGEGSRLTVL.

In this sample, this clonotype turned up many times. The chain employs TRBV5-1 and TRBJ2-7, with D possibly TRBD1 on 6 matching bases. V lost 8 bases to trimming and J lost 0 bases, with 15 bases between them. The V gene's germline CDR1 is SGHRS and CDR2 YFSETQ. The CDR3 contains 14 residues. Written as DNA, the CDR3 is TGCGCCAGTTACGGGACACCGAGCTCCTACGAGCAGTACTTC. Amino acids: CASYGTPSSYEQYF.

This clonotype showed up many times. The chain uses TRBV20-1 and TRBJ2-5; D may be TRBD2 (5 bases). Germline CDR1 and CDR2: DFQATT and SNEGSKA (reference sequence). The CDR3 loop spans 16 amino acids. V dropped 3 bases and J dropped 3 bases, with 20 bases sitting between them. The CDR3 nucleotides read TGCAGTGCTAGTCGGAAGGTGGGAGTTGACAAAGAGACCCAGTACTTC. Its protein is CSASRKVGVDKETQYF.

CDR3 region: CASSGQAANQPQHF. DNA of the CDR3: TGTGCCAGCAGTGGGCAGGCGGCCAATCAGCCCCAGCATTTT. This sequence joins TRBV6-1 and TRBJ1-5, with D hard to call. Germline V gene sequence: CDR1 MNHNS, CDR2 SASEGT. Trimming cost V 4 bases and J 3 bases, with 10 bases left between them. The CDR3 contains 14 residues.

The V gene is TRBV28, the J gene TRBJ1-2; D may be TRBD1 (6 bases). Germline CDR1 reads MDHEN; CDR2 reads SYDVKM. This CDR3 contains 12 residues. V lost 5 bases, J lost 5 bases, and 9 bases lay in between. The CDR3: CASSTQGYGYTF. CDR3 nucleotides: TGTGCCAGCAGTACACAGGGATATGGCTACACCTTC.

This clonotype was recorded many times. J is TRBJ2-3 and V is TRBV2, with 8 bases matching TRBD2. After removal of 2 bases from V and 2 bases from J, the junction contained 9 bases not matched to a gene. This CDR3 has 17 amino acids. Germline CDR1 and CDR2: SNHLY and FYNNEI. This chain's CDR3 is CASSERLRGAFTDTQYF. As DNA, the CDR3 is TGTGCCAGCAGTGAACGGTTGCGGGGGGCCTTCACAGATACGCAGTATTTT.

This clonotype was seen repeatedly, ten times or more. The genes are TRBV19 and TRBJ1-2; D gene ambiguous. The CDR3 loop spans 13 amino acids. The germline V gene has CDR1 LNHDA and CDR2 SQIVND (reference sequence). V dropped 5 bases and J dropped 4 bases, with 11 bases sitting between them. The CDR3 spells CASSPREFYGYTF. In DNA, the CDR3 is TGTGCCAGTAGTCCTCGGGAGTTCTATGGCTACACCTTC.

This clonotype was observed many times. The CDR3 DNA is TGCGCCAGCGCGAGCGGGGTCACCGGGGAGCTGTTTTTT. It is translated as CASASGVTGELFF. The V and J genes are TRBV4-3 and TRBJ2-2; the match to TRBD2 covers 7 bases. The CDR3 spans 13 residues. Germline values: CDR1 LGHNA, CDR2 YSLEER. Trimming cost V 8 bases and J 4 bases; bases outside gene matches: 4.

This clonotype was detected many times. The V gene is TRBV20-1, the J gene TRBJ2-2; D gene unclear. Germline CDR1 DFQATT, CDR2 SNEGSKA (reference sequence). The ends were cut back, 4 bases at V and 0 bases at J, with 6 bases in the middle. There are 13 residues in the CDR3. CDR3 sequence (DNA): TGCAGTGCTACAGAGACGAACACCGGGGAGCTGTTTTTT. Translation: CSATETNTGELFF.

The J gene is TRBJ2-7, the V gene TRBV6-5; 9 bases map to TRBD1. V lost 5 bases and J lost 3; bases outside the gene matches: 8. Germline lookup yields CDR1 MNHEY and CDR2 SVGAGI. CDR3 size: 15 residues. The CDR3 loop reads CASSPQGAVDYEQYF. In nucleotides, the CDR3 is TGTGCCAGCAGTCCACAGGGGGCGGTAGACTACGAGCAGTACTTC.

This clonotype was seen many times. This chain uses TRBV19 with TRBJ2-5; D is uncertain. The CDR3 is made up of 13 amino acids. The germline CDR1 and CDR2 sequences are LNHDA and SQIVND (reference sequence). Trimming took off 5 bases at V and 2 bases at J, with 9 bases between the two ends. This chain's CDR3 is CASSLTSQETQYF. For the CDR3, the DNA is TGTGCCAGTAGTCTCACCTCTCAAGAGACCCAGTACTTC.

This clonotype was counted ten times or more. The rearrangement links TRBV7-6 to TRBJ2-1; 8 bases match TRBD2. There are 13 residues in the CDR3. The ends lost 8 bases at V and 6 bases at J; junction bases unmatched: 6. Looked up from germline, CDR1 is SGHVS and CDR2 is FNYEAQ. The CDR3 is CASAIGRVNEQFF. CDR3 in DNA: TGTGCCAGCGCGATCGGGAGGGTCAATGAGCAGTTCTTC. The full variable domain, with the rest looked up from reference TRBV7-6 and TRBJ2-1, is GAGVSQSPRYKVTKRGQDVALRCDPISGHVSLYWYRQALGQGPEFLTYFNYEAQQDKSGLPNDRFSAERPEGSISTLTIQRTEQRDSAMYRCASAIGRVNEQFFGPGTRLTVL.

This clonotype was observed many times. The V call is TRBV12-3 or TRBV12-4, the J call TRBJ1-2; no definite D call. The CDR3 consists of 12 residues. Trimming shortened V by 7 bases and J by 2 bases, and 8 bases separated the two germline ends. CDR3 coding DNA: TGTGCCAGCACCCTGACGAACTATGGCTACACCTTC. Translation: CASTLTNYGYTF.

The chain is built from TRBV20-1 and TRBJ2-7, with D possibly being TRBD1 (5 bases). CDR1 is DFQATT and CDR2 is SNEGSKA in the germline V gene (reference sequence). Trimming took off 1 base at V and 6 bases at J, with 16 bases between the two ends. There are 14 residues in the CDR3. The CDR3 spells CSARGVLGASEQYF. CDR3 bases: TGCAGTGCTAGAGGGGTCTTAGGGGCGAGCGAGCAGTACTTC.

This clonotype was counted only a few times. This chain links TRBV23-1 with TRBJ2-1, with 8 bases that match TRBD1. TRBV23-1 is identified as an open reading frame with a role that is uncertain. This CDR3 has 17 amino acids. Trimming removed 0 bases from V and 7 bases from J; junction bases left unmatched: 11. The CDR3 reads CASSQSVFRDRGNEQFF. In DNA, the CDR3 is TGCGCCAGCAGTCAATCAGTGTTCCGAGACAGGGGAAATGAGCAGTTCTTC.

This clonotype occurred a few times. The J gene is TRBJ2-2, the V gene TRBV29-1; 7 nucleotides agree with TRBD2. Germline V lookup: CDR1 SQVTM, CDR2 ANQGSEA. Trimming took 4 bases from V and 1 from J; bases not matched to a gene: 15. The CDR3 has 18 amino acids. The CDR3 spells CSVGLLNSGTMNTGELFF. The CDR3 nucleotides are TGCAGCGTTGGGCTACTTAACAGCGGGACGATGAACACCGGGGAGCTGTTTTTT.

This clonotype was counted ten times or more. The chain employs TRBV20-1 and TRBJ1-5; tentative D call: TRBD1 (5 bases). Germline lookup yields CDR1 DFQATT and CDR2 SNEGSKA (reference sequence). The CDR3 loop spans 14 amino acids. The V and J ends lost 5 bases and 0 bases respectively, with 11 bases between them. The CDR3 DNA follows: TGCAGTGCTGAGGACACCCATAGCAATCAGCCCCAGCATTTT. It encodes CSAEDTHSNQPQHF.

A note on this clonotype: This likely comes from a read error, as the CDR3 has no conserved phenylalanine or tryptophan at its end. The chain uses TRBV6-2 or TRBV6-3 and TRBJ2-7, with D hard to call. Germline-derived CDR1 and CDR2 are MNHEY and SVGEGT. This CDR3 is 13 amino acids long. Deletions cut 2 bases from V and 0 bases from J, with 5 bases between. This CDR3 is CASSYSDSYEQYL. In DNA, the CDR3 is TGTGCCAGCAGTTACAGTGACTCCTACGAGCAGTACTTA.

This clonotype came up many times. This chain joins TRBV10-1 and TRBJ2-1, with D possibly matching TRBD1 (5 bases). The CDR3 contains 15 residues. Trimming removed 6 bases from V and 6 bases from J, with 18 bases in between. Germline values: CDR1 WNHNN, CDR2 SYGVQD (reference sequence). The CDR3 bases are TGCGCCAGCAGCCCCGACAGACTTGGTGCCAATGAGCAGTTCTTC. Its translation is CASSPDRLGANEQFF.

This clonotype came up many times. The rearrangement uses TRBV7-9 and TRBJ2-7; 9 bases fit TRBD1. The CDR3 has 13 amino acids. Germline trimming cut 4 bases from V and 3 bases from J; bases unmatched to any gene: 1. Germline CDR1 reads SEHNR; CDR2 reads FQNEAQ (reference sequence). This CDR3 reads CASSWDRDYEQYF. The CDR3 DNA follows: TGTGCCAGCAGCTGGGACAGGGACTACGAGCAGTACTTC.

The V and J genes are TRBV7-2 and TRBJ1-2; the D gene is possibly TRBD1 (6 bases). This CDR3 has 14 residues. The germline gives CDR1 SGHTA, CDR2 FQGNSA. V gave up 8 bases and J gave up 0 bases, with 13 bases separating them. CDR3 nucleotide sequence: TGTGCCAGCGTACAGGGCCCTTCTAACTATGGCTACACCTTC. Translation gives CASVQGPSNYGYTF.

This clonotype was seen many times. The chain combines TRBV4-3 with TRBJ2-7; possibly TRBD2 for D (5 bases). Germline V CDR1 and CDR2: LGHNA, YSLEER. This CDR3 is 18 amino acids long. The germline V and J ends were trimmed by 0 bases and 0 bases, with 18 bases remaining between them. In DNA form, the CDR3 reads TGCGCCAGCAGCCAAGAGAGGGAGAGTACAAGGAGCTCCTACGAGCAGTACTTC. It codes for CASSQERESTRSSYEQYF.

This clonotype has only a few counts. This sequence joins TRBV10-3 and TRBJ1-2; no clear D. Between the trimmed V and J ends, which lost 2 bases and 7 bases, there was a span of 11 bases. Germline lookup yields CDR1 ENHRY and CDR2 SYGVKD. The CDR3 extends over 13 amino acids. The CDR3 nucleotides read TGTGCCATCAGTGAGCTAACCGCGGGTGGCTACACCTTC. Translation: CAISELTAGGYTF.

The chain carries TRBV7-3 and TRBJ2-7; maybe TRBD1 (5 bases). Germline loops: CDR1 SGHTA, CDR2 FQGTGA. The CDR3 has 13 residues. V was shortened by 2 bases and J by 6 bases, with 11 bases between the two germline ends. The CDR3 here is CASSLSGAGEQYF. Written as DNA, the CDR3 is TGTGCCAGCAGCTTATCTGGGGCAGGCGAGCAGTACTTC.